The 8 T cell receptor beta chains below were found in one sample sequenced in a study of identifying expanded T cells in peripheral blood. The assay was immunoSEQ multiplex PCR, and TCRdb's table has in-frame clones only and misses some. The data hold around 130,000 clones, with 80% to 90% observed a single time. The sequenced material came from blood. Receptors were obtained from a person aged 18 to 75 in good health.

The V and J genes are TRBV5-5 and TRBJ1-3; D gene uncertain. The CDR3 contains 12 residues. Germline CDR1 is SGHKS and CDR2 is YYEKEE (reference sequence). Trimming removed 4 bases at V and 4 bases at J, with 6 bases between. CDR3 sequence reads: CASSRKGNTIYF. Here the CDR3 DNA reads TGTGCCAGCAGCCGTAAGGGAAACACCATATATTTT.

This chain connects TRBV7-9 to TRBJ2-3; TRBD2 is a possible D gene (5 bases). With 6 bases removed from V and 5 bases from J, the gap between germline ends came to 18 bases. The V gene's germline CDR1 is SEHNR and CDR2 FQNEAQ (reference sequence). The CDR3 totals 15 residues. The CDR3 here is CASSLSGRGIDTQYF. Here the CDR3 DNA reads TGTGCCAGCAGTTTAAGTGGAAGAGGGATAGATACGCAGTATTTT.

The CDR3 bases are TGTGCCAGCAGCCATCCCCGGGACAGGGATGTAAAACTGTTTTTT. Amino acids: CASSHPRDRDVKLFF. The chain uses TRBV4-2 and TRBJ1-4; 9 positions agree with TRBD1. CDR1 LGHNA and CDR2 YNFKEQ come from the germline V gene. V lost 3 bases to trimming and J lost 10 bases; unmatched junction nucleotides: 9. The CDR3 is 15 amino acids.

CDR3 nucleotides: TGTGCCAGCAGTTTCCAGACCTACGAGCAGTACTTC. Translation: CASSFQTYEQYF. The V gene is TRBV6-6, the J gene TRBJ2-7; D ambiguous. This CDR3 is built from 12 residues. CDR1 and CDR2 from the germline V gene are MNHNY and SVGAGI (reference sequence). V was clipped by 4 bases and J by 2 bases, with 6 bases between them.

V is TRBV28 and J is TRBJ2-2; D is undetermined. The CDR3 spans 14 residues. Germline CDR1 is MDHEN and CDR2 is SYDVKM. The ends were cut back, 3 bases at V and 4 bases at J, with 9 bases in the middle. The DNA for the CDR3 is TGTGCCAGCAGTTTGAGGTTGCTCACCGGGGAGCTGTTTTTT. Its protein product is CASSLRLLTGELFF.

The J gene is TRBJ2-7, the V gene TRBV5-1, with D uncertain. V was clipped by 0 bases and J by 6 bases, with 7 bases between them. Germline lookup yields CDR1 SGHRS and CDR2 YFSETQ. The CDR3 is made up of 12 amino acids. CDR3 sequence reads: CASSLEGLEQYF. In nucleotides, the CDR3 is TGCGCCAGCAGCTTGGAAGGGCTCGAGCAGTACTTC. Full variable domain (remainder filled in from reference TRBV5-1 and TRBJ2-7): KAGVTQTPRYLIKTRGQQVTLSCSPISGHRSVSWYQQTPGQGLQFLFEYFSETQRNKGNFPGRFSGRQFSNSRSEMNVSTLELGDSALYLCASSLEGLEQYFGPGTRLTVT.

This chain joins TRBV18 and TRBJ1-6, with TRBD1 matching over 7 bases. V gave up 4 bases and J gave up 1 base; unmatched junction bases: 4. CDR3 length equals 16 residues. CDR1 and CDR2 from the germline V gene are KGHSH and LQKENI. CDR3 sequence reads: CASSLRTGSYNSPLHF. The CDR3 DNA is TGTGCCAGCTCACTACGGACAGGATCCTATAATTCACCCCTCCACTTT.

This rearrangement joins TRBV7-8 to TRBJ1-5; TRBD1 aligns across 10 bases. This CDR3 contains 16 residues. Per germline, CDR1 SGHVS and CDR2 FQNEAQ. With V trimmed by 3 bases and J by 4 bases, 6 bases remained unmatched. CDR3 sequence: CASSLGTGVENQPQHF. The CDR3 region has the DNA TGTGCCAGCAGCTTGGGGACAGGGGTCGAAAATCAGCCCCAGCATTTT.